These T cell receptor beta chains were read from a single sample in a study of cytomegalovirus exposure and HLA in healthy donors. Produced via immunoSEQ multiplex PCR; TCRdb's table is partial and in-frame only. In the table there are about 130,000 clones, around 80% of which are singletons. Sample: PBMCs. The receptor source for this set is a man in his thirties or forties in good health. Each CDR3 is given with its conserved first and last residue. The order of the fields is V gene, J gene, clone size, D gene, CDR3 DNA, CDR3 protein. The D gene is left open where the match is weak. Size is omitted from some rows. Given values are once, few, many or a class for expanded clones.

TRBV2	TRBJ2-5	.	.	TGTGCCAGCGGCGACCTGGGGATTCGGGGAGAGACCCAGTACTTC	CASGDLGIRGETQYF
TRBV9	TRBJ2-7	.	TRBD1	TGTGCCAGCAGCGTCTCAAGGGGACAGGGCGGAGAGCAGTACTTC	CASSVSRGQGGEQYF
TRBV6-6	TRBJ2-1	few	TRBD2	TGTGCCAGCAGCCTTAGCGGGAGGGCCTCCTACAATGAGCAGTTCTTC	CASSLSGRASYNEQFF
TRBV25-1	TRBJ2-5	.	TRBD1	TGTGCCAGCAATCCCCCGGGACAGGGGACGGAGACCCAGTACTTC	CASNPPGQGTETQYF
TRBV9	TRBJ1-6	.	.	TGTGCCAGCAGCGCAAGAGAGGGTCCCGGTTCACCCCTCCACTTT	CASSAREGPGSPLHF
TRBV2	TRBJ2-1	.	TRBD2	TGTGCCAGCCTCCCACTAGCGGGAGGCCACAATGAGCAGTTCTTC	CASLPLAGGHNEQFF
TRBV19	TRBJ2-3	.	TRBD2	TGTGCCAGTAGTTATAGCCCGACTAGCGGGAAGCAGTATTTT	CASSYSPTSGKQYF
TRBV2	TRBJ2-1	.	TRBD2	TGTGCCAGCACCAACGGACCGGGACTAGCTGACAATGAGCAGTTCTTC	CASTNGPGLADNEQFF
TRBV2	TRBJ2-1	once	TRBD2	TGTGCCAGCAGTGACCCTAGCGGGATTACCTACAATGAGCAGTTCTTC	CASSDPSGITYNEQFF
TRBV10-2	TRBJ2-5	.	TRBD2	TGCGCCACTACGGGGGGAGAGACCCAGTACTTC	CATTGGETQYF
TRBV19	TRBJ2-1	.	TRBD2	TGTGCCAGTAGTCCCTCCCGGACTAGCGGGAGAGGTGGGCAGTTCTTC	CASSPSRTSGRGGQFF
TRBV27	TRBJ2-5	.	.	TGTGCCAGCAGTTTCCCAGGCCAAGAGACCCAGTACTTC	CASSFPGQETQYF
TRBV9	TRBJ1-2	.	TRBD1	TGTGCCAGCAGCGTAAGGACAGGGCTTGGCTACACCTTC	CASSVRTGLGYTF
TRBV6-6	TRBJ2-1	once	TRBD2	TGTGCCAGCAGTTACGTGATAGCGGGAGCGAATGAGCAGTTCTTC	CASSYVIAGANEQFF
TRBV7-8	TRBJ2-7	.	TRBD2	TGTGCCAGCAGTAGCGGGAAACTCTACGAGCAGTACTTC	CASSSGKLYEQYF
TRBV4-3	TRBJ2-1	.	.	TGCGCCAGCAGCCAAGATCATCGGGGGAACTCCTACAATGAGCAGTTCTTC	CASSQDHRGNSYNEQFF
TRBV9	TRBJ2-3	.	TRBD1	TGTGCCAGCAGCGCCGGGACAGCCTATAACACAGATACGCAGTATTTT	CASSAGTAYNTDTQYF
TRBV7-8	TRBJ2-1	.	TRBD2	TGTGCCAGCAGCTTAGTCCGGACTAGCGGGACGGACAATGAGCAGTTCTTC	CASSLVRTSGTDNEQFF
TRBV18	TRBJ1-5	.	.	TGTGCCAGCTCATCAGACATGGTGGGTAGCAATCAGCCCCAGCATTTT	CASSSDMVGSNQPQHF
TRBV25-1	TRBJ1-1	.	TRBD1	TGTGCCAGCAGTACCCGGACAGGGAACACTGAAGCTTTCTTT	CASSTRTGNTEAFF
TRBV4-1	TRBJ1-2	.	TRBD1	TGCGCCAGCAGCCAAGATTTAGGACAGGGCTATGGCTACACCTTC	CASSQDLGQGYGYTF
TRBV4-1	TRBJ2-7	.	.	TGCGCCAGCAGCCCAGGAGGTCCCGAGCAGTACTTC	CASSPGGPEQYF
TRBV11-2	TRBJ2-7	.	.	TGTGCCAGCAGCTTAGGCGGGATCTACGAGCAGTACTTC	CASSLGGIYEQYF
TRBV18	TRBJ2-1	.	TRBD2	TGTGCCAGCTCACAAAGGACTAGCGGGATAAATGAGCAGTTCTTC	CASSQRTSGINEQFF
TRBV7-9	TRBJ2-3	.	TRBD2	TGTGCCAGCAGCTTAGGGGAGCGGGAGAGCACAGATACGCAGTATTTT	CASSLGERESTDTQYF
TRBV5-5	TRBJ2-3	.	TRBD2	TGTGCCAGCAGCTTGGGGGCTAGCGGTACAGATACGCAGTATTTT	CASSLGASGTDTQYF
TRBV6-5	TRBJ2-1	.	TRBD1	TGTGCCAGGTGGGGACAGGGGGGAGTTGAGCAGTTCTTC	CARWGQGGVEQFF
TRBV18	TRBJ2-5	.	.	TGTGCCAGCTCACCAGGGGAGCAAGAGACCCAGTACTTC	CASSPGEQETQYF
TRBV5-1	TRBJ2-3	.	.	TGCGCCAGCAGCTTGGGGCCAAGCACAGATACGCAGTATTTT	CASSLGPSTDTQYF
TRBV9	TRBJ2-4	.	.	TGTGCCAGCAGCGTAGGAGGACAACGAGCCAAAAACATTCAGTACTTC	CASSVGGQRAKNIQYF
TRBV7-8	TRBJ2-1	.	.	TGTGCCAGCAGCTTAGTGGTCGGGGAGCAGTTCTTC	CASSLVVGEQFF
TRBV7-6	TRBJ2-1	.	.	TGTGCCAGCAGCCCTACACCCCGAGGGAATGAGCAGTTCTTC	CASSPTPRGNEQFF
TRBV6-5	TRBJ2-7	.	TRBD1	TGTGCCAGCAGCGTACAGGGGGCGAGGTACGAGCAGTACTTC	CASSVQGARYEQYF
TRBV5-1	TRBJ2-3	.	.	TGCGCCAGCAGCCTCGGGGACTCGAGGCACACAGATACGCAGTATTTT	CASSLGDSRHTDTQYF
TRBV6-6	TRBJ2-1	.	.	TGTGCCAGCAGTACGGGAGTCGTGGCCAATGAGCAGTTCTTC	CASSTGVVANEQFF
TRBV19	TRBJ2-2	.	.	TGTGCCAGTAGTATTCAGAAGAACACCGGGGAGCTGTTTTTT	CASSIQKNTGELFF
TRBV7-9	TRBJ2-3	.	.	TGTGCCAGCAGCTTACGGGGGACTGCAGATACGCAGTATTTT	CASSLRGTADTQYF
TRBV7-9	TRBJ2-2	.	TRBD2	TGTTCCAGCAGCCCAGACGGGAGGCTTCCCGGGGAGCTGTTTTTT	CSSSPDGRLPGELFF
TRBV7-9	TRBJ2-3	.	.	TGTTCCAGCAGCCCTAGGCCCGTCGCTAGCACAGATACGCAGTATTTT	CSSSPRPVASTDTQYF
TRBV27	TRBJ2-1	.	.	TGTGCCAGCAGCCCTAGAATGGGGCCTAGGGGATACAATGAGCAGTTCTTC	CASSPRMGPRGYNEQFF
TRBV9	TRBJ2-7	.	TRBD2	TGTGCCAGCAGCCCGGCTAGCGGGAGACGCCCCGAGCAGTACTTC	CASSPASGRRPEQYF
TRBV5-1	TRBJ2-4	.	TRBD2	TGCGCCAGCAGCTTGGCCGGGAGGGGTAACATTCAGTACTTC	CASSLAGRGNIQYF
TRBV27	TRBJ1-1	.	TRBD1	TGTGCCAGCAGTCGAACCGGGACAGTCTCCAACACTGAAGCTTTCTTT	CASSRTGTVSNTEAFF
TRBV7-2	TRBJ1-6	.	.	TGTGCCAGCACCGACAGTTACGATAATTCACCCCTCCACTTT	CASTDSYDNSPLHF
TRBV20-1	TRBJ1-2	.	.	TGCAGTTTTGGACAGAACTATGGCTACACCTTC	CSFGQNYGYTF
TRBV18	TRBJ2-3	.	TRBD1	TGTGCCAGCTCCCACGACAGGGGGTCGGTGGATACGCAGTATTTT	CASSHDRGSVDTQYF
TRBV18	TRBJ2-2	.	TRBD2	TGTGCCAGCTCACCTCGAGGAGCGGGAGGGCCAGGCACCGGGGAGCTGTTTTTT	CASSPRGAGGPGTGELFF
TRBV27	TRBJ2-5	.	TRBD1	TGTGCCAGCAGTTTAGGGAACAGGGGGCCGTTGGAGCAGTACTTC	CASSLGNRGPLEQYF
TRBV27	TRBJ1-5	.	TRBD1	TGTGCCAGCAGAGGGACAGGGTCGGCTCAGCCCCAGCATTTT	CASRGTGSAQPQHF
TRBV5-1	TRBJ2-1	.	.	TGCGCCAGCAGCTCGCCCAGGGGCTCCAATGAGCAGTTCTTC	CASSSPRGSNEQFF
TRBV11-3	TRBJ2-1	.	TRBD1	TGTGCCAGCAGTAAGGGGGCCCCCTACAATGAGCAGTTCTTC	CASSKGAPYNEQFF
TRBV7-3	TRBJ2-1	.	TRBD2	TGTGCCAGCAGCCTTGGGACTAGCGGGAGCGAGCAGTTCTTC	CASSLGTSGSEQFF